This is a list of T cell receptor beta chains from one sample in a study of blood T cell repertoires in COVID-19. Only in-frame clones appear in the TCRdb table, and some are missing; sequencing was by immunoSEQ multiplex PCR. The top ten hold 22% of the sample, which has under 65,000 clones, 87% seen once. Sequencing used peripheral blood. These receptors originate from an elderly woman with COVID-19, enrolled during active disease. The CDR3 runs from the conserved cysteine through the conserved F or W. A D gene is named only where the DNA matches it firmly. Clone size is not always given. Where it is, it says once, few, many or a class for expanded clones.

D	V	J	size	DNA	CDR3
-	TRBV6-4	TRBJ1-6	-	TGTGCCAGCAGACAGTTTAGCTCCTATAATTCACCCCTCCACTTT	CASRQFSSYNSPLHF
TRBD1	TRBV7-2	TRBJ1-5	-	TGTGCCAGCAGTTTGGGACAGGGTGGTCAGCCCCAGCATTTT	CASSLGQGGQPQHF
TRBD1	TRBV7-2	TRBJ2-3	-	TGTGCCAGCAGCTTAAGGCAGGACAGGGTTAGAGATACGCAGTATTTT	CASSLRQDRVRDTQYF
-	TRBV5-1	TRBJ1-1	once	TGCGCCAGCAGCTTGGGTGGGGCCGAGAACACTGAAGCTTTCTTT	CASSLGGAENTEAFF
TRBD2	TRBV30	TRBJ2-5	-	TGTGCCTTTCGGATAGCGGGGGGCGCCCCAGGGGAGACCCAGTACTTC	CAFRIAGGAPGETQYF
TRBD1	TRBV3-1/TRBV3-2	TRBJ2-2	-	TGTGCCACCCAGGACAGGGGGCTCTCCGGGGAGCTGTTTTTT	CATQDRGLSGELFF
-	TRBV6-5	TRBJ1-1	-	TGTGCCAGCAGTCGACAGCAGAACACTGAAGCTTTCTTT	CASSRQQNTEAFF
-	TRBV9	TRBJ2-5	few	TGTGCCAGCAGCGGGTCAGACTCGTTTTTTCCAGAGACCCAGTACTTC	CASSGSDSFFPETQYF
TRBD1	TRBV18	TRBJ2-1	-	TGTGCCAGCTCACCCGACAGGGTCGGTGAGCAGTTCTTC	CASSPDRVGEQFF
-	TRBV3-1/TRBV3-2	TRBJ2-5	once	TGTGCCAGCAGCCAAGATCGGGCTCCCGGAGGGGAAGAGACCCAGTACTTC	CASSQDRAPGGEETQYF
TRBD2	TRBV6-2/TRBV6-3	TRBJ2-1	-	TGTGCCAGCAGTTACTCCCAGACTAGCGGGGGCTCCTTCTCCTACAATGAGCAGTTCTTC	CASSYSQTSGGSFSYNEQFF
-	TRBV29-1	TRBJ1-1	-	TGCAGCGTTGTAAAGGTCACAGGGTCGTACACTGAAGCTTTCTTT	CSVVKVTGSYTEAFF
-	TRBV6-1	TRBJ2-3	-	TGTGCCAGCAGTGATCTCCAGGGTGCAGATACGCAGTATTTT	CASSDLQGADTQYF
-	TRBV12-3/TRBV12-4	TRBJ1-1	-	TGTGCCAGCAGTTTCTCGGTTAACACTGAAGCTTTCTTT	CASSFSVNTEAFF
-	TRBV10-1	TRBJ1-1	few	TGCGCCAGCAGTCGGACATCGAACACTGAAGCTTTCTTT	CASSRTSNTEAFF
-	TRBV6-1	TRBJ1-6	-	TGTGCCAGCAGTGAACGGATTGTGGGCTCACCCCTCCACTTT	CASSERIVGSPLHF
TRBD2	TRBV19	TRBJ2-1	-	TGTGCCAGTAGTTTGGGGGGGAGGAATGAGCAGTTCTTC	CASSLGGRNEQFF
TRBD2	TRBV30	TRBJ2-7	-	TGTGCCCCTGTGTTAGCGGGGGGTATTATCTTCTCCTACGAGCAGTACTTC	CAPVLAGGIIFSYEQYF
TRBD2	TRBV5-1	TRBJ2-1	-	TGCGCCAGCAGCACGGGACTAGCGGGCTCGACTCGCAACAATGAGCAGTTCTTC	CASSTGLAGSTRNNEQFF
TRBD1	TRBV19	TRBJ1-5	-	TGTGCCAGTAGAAGGGACAGGTTTAGCAATCAGCCCCAGCATTTT	CASRRDRFSNQPQHF
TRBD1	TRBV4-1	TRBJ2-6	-	TGCGCCAGCAGCCCCAGACAGAATCGGGGACAGGGGGCTGGGGCCAACGTCCTGACTTTC	CASSPRQNRGQGAGANVLTF
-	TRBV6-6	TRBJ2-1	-	TGTGCCAGCAGCCACCTAAATGAGCAGTTCTTC	CASSHLNEQFF
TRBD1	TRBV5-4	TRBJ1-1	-	TGTGCCAGCAGTCTACCCGGGACAGGGGCGAACACTGAAGCTTTCTTT	CASSLPGTGANTEAFF
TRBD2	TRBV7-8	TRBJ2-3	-	TGTGCCAGCAGCTTCGGCAGGGCGGGTGGCGGGGGAGATACGCAGTATTTT	CASSFGRAGGGGDTQYF
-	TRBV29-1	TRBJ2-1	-	TGCAGCGTTGAGCAGGGGGGATCCGAGCAGTTCTTC	CSVEQGGSEQFF
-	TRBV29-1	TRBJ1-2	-	TGCAGCGTTGAAGATCATGGGGCAGGCTACACCTTC	CSVEDHGAGYTF
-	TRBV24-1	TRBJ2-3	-	TGTGCCACCAGTGATGACACTAGGACAGATACGCAGTATTTT	CATSDDTRTDTQYF
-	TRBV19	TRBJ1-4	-	TGTGCCAGTAGTGGAATTGGGACAATTGAAAAACTGTTTTTT	CASSGIGTIEKLFF
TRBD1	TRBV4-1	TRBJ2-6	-	TGCGCCAGCAGCCAAGGACAGGGGGCGGCGGGGGCCAACGTCCTGACTTTC	CASSQGQGAAGANVLTF
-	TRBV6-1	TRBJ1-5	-	TGTGCCAGCACCCTCGACATGAATAGCAATCAGCCCCAGCATTTT	CASTLDMNSNQPQHF
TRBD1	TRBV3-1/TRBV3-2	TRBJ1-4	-	TGTGCCAGCAGCTATTTCCCAGGGGGCAGAGAAGAAAAACTGTTTTTT	CASSYFPGGREEKLFF
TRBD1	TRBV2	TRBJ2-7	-	TGTGCCAGCAGCAGGGGGATCAACTACGAGCAGTACTTC	CASSRGINYEQYF
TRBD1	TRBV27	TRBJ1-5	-	TGTGCCAGCAGCCAGGGGGCGAGACAGCCCCAGCATTTT	CASSQGARQPQHF
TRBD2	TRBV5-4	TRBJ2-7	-	TGTGCCAGCAGCTTGCGCGGGGGGGATTACGAGCAGTACTTC	CASSLRGGDYEQYF
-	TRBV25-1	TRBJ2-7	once	TGTGCCAGCCACAGTTCCTACGAGCAGTACTTC	CASHSSYEQYF
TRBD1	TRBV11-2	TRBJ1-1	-	TGTGCCAGCAGCTTACGGGACAGGGGAGCTTTCTTT	CASSLRDRGAFF
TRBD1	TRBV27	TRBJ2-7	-	TGTGCCAGCACCTTCCCCGGACAGGAGACGCTCTACGAGCAGTACTTC	CASTFPGQETLYEQYF
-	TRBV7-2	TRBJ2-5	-	TGTGCCAGCAGCTTACAGGGGAGAGGAGAGACCCGGTACTTC	CASSLQGRGETRYF
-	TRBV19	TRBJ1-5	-	TGTGCCAGTAGTATTGGCGACTATAGCAATCAGCCCCAGCATTTT	CASSIGDYSNQPQHF
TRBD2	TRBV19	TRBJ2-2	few	TGTGCCAGTAGTATGACTAGCGGGGGGCCGGGGGAGCTGTTTTTT	CASSMTSGGPGELFF
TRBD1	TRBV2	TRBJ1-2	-	TGTGCCAGCAGTGAAATCTCGGGACAGGGACGCTATGGCTACACCTTC	CASSEISGQGRYGYTF
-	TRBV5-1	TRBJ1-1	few	TGCGCCAGCAGCTTGGCAGATACGTCAACGAACACTGAAGCTTTCTTT	CASSLADTSTNTEAFF
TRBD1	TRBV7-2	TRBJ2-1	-	TGTGCCAGCAGCTCCGACAGGGGTTCCTACAATGAGCAGTTCTTC	CASSSDRGSYNEQFF
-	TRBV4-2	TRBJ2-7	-	TGTGCCAGCAGCCCAGGAACGCCAACCGGGACAACCTCCTACGAGCAGTACTTC	CASSPGTPTGTTSYEQYF
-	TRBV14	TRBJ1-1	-	TGTGCCAGCAGCCAACTAGGAGACACTGAAGCTTTCTTT	CASSQLGDTEAFF